This is a list of T cell receptor beta chains from one sample in a study of T cells after yellow fever vaccination. TCRdb used MiXCR to reprocess the 5' RACE reads, holding one entry per CDR3 protein. The sample holds 100,000 to 150,000 distinct CDR3 sequences; 7.5% to 10% are singletons and the top ten take 30% to 40%. The sequences come from CD8+ T cells sorted from PBMCs, collected on the day of the yellow fever booster vaccination. These receptor sequences come from a man between 18 and 29 years old who received the YFV17D yellow fever vaccine. The CDR3 runs from the conserved cysteine through the conserved F or W. A D gene is named only where the DNA matches it firmly. Rows give clone size only sometimes, using once, few, many, or a class for an expanded clone.

>TRBV4-3|-|few|14|TRBJ1-2
TGCGCCAGCAGCCACAGGGGAGGGGACTATGGCTACACCTTC
CASSHRGGDYGYTF
>TRBV19|-|few|14|TRBJ1-1
TGTGCCAGTAGTTCGGTAGGGTCTGACACTGAAGCTTTCTTT
CASSSVGSDTEAFF
>TRBV5-1|-|few|14|TRBJ2-5
TGCGCCAGCAGCTTTCGGACGGCTAAAGAGACCCAGTACTTC
CASSFRTAKETQYF
>TRBV7-2|-|few|15|TRBJ2-3
TGTGCCAGCAGCTTTGGGAGCCGGGGGACAGATACGCAGTATTTT
CASSFGSRGTDTQYF
>TRBV12-3/TRBV12-4|-|many|13|TRBJ2-5
TGTGCCAGCAGCTGGGATCTCGGGGAGACCCAGTACTTC
CASSWDLGETQYF
>TRBV19|-|few|14|TRBJ1-4
TGTGCCAGTAGTATTGACGGGCGGCGGAAAAAACTGTTTTTT
CASSIDGRRKKLFF
>TRBV29-1|-|many|10|TRBJ2-5
TGCAGCGTTGGGCAGGGGACCCAGTACTTC
CSVGQGTQYF
>TRBV4-1|-|-|16|TRBJ1-3
TGCGCCAGCAGCTCGGGACAAGACTTCTCTGGAAACACCATATATTTT
CASSSGQDFSGNTIYF
>TRBV5-1|-|many|17|TRBJ1-6
TGCGCCAGCAGCTTGTATGGGGCTAGCTCCTATAATTCACCCCTCCACTTT
CASSLYGASSYNSPLHF
>TRBV20-1|TRBD1|few|16|TRBJ1-1
TGCAGTGCCCTAAAGGACAGGTCGACGATGAACACTGAAGCTTTCTTT
CSALKDRSTMNTEAFF
>TRBV7-9|-|many|20|TRBJ2-3
TGTGCCAGCAGCTCCAGACACTCCAAGGACCTTGCATCAACCCCCTTTACGCAGTATTTT
CASSSRHSKDLASTPFTQYF
>TRBV29-1|-|few|13|TRBJ1-6
TGCAGCGTGTTAACACGCCTTAATTCACCCCTCCACTTT
CSVLTRLNSPLHF
>TRBV27|-|-|15|TRBJ2-3
TGTGCCAGCGCCGCCCCTTGGGAGGGCACAGATACGCAGTATTTT
CASAAPWEGTDTQYF
>TRBV27|-|-|13|TRBJ2-4
TGTGCCAGCAGTTTATACCAGGGGTACATTCAGTACTTC
CASSLYQGYIQYF
>TRBV5-1|-|-|15|TRBJ1-1
TGCGCCAGCAGCTTGGTGACCCCGGTGAACACTGAAGCTTTCTTT
CASSLVTPVNTEAFF
>TRBV4-1|-|-|13|TRBJ2-5
TGCGCCAGCAGCCAAGTCCCCCTGGAGACCCAGTACTTC
CASSQVPLETQYF
>TRBV20-1|-|few|17|TRBJ1-3
TGCAGTGCTAGACAAACGGGCAACAGAGGGGCTGGAAACACCATATATTTT
CSARQTGNRGAGNTIYF
>TRBV20-1|-|few|14|TRBJ2-1
TGCAGTGCTAGAGACGAGGGGATATACAATGAGCAGTTCTTC
CSARDEGIYNEQFF
>TRBV29-1|-|few|13|TRBJ2-1
TGCAGCGTTGAAAGAGACGGAAACAATGAGCAGTTCTTC
CSVERDGNNEQFF
>TRBV2|-|-|14|TRBJ1-6
TGTGCCAGCAGTAGAAGCCCCGCTGGGTCACCCCTCCACTTT
CASSRSPAGSPLHF
>TRBV15|-|few|15|TRBJ2-5
TGTGCCACCAGCAGAGTGGCAGGCTACCAAGAGACCCAGTACTTC
CATSRVAGYQETQYF
>TRBV10-3|-|-|16|TRBJ2-3
TGTGCCATCAGTGAAAGGGGGGGGGCACTCACAGATACGCAGTATTTT
CAISERGGALTDTQYF